Following are 3 T cell receptor beta chains from one sample sequenced in a study of T cell responses to AZD1222 COVID-19 vaccine. Some clones are missing from TCRdb's copy, which holds only in-frame ones; the method was immunoSEQ multiplex PCR. Among some 83,000 clones listed, roughly 86% were seen once. Source: peripheral blood, taken on day 0 of AZD1222 vaccination. These receptors all come from an adult in good health.

This chain links TRBV5-1 with TRBJ2-1, with 13 bases matching TRBD2. The ends lost 1 base at V and 0 bases at J; junction bases unmatched: 7. Per germline, CDR1 SGHRS and CDR2 YFSETQ. This CDR3 is built from 19 residues. In DNA form, the CDR3 reads TGCGCCAGCAGCTTGCTCGGGACTAGCGGGGTTAGCTCCTACAATGAGCAGTTCTTC. Protein product: CASSLLGTSGVSSYNEQFF.

The V call is TRBV9, the J call TRBJ2-5; tentatively, D is TRBD2 (6 bases). Per the germline V gene, CDR1 is SGDLS and CDR2 is YYNGEE. This CDR3 is built from 14 residues. V shed 4 bases and J shed 8 bases, with 18 bases lying between them. The CDR3 spells CASSPRDSLRTQYF. CDR3 DNA sequence: TGTGCCAGCAGCCCCCGGGACTCGCTTCGTACCCAGTACTTC.

This sequence joins TRBV27 and TRBJ1-3; D is ambiguous. The CDR3 is made up of 14 amino acids. Germline V CDR1 and CDR2: MNHEY, SMNVEV (reference sequence). V gave up 6 bases and J gave up 1 base, with 10 bases separating them. CDR3 residues: CASRPSGSGNTIYF. Here the CDR3 DNA reads TGTGCCAGCAGGCCTTCGGGGTCTGGAAACACCATATATTTT.